The 28 T cell receptor beta chains given below trace back to one sample, sequenced in a study of blood T cells in healthy people across ages (dated by TCRdb to about 2015). The method behind the library was 5' RACE. The reads were generated on an Illumina HiSeq 2500. A second roughly 6 to 12 cycle PCR used a sample-barcoded 5' primer and a J-beta primer mix. The public reads were reanalyzed by TCRdb: fastp trimming at Q25, MiXCR alignment, in-frame beta chains only. Rows with a matching CDR3 protein are joined into one entry that keeps the most common DNA and genes. This sample has about 1.1 million distinct CDR3 sequences in its table, and around two fifths of those were observed once. Over 10% of the sample lies in the top ten. The specimen was blood. The receptors were gathered from a man younger than 35 in good health.

This chain joins TRBV7-2 and TRBJ1-1; perhaps TRBD1 as D (6 bases). Trimming removed 5 bases at V and 2 bases at J, with 15 bases between. This CDR3 contains 15 residues. CDR1 and CDR2 (germline): SGHTA, FQGNSA. The CDR3 DNA reads as TGTGCCAGCAGCCCGCCCGAGGGGGTAAACACTGAAGCTTTCTTT. Its translation: CASSPPEGVNTEAFF. The complete variable domain, with remaining parts taken from reference TRBV7-2 and TRBJ1-1, reads GAGVSQSPSNKVTEKGKDVELRCDPISGHTALYWYRQSLGQGLEFLIYFQGNSAPDKSGLPSDRFSAERTGGSVSTLTIQRTQQEDSAVYLCASSPPEGVNTEAFFGQGTRLTVV.

The J gene is TRBJ2-1, the V gene TRBV15, with TRBD1 matching over 7 bases. Germline V gives CDR1 LNHNV, CDR2 YYDKDF (reference sequence). This CDR3 comprises 13 residues. Trimming removed 1 base from V and 8 bases from J; junction bases left unmatched: 2. Here the CDR3 reads CATSRADRDEQFF. The CDR3 DNA sequence: TGTGCCACCAGCAGAGCCGACAGGGATGAGCAGTTCTTC.

This clonotype appeared a few times. The rearrangement uses TRBV6-5 and TRBJ1-5; D perhaps matches TRBD1 (6 bases). Germline V CDR1 and CDR2: MNHEY, SVGAGI. V shed 6 bases and J shed 6 bases, with 12 bases lying between them. The CDR3 totals 13 residues. The CDR3 sequence: CASSSQGTQPQHF. CDR3 in DNA: TGTGCCAGCAGCAGTCAGGGGACTCAGCCCCAGCATTTT.

For this clonotype: Its ends do not fully match the called genes, so a read error is possible. This rearrangement joins TRBV4-2 to TRBJ2-1, with 7 bases aligning to TRBD1. Germline CDR1 LGHNA, CDR2 YNFKEQ. This CDR3 spans 16 amino acids. CDR3 nucleotides: TGTGCCGGCAGCCAAGATGGACAGGCCGCCTACAATGGGCAGTTCTTC. Translated, it gives CAGSQDGQAAYNGQFF.

The chain recombines TRBV11-2 with TRBJ2-5; possibly TRBD1 for D (6 bases). The CDR3 length is 14 residues. Germline lookup yields CDR1 SGHAT and CDR2 FQNNGV. V lost 6 bases and J lost 0, with 11 bases in between. CDR3 sequence: CASSWDNYQETQYF. CDR3 bases: TGTGCCAGCAGTTGGGACAATTACCAAGAGACCCAGTACTTC.

The CDR3 protein is CASSLGGAVPAEAFF. The CDR3 bases are TGCGCCAGCAGCTTGGGGGGTGCGGTTCCCGCTGAAGCTTTCTTT. V is TRBV5-1 and J is TRBJ1-1; no firm D call. The germline V gene has CDR1 SGHRS and CDR2 YFSETQ. The V end was cut by 0 bases, the J end by 6 bases, with 15 bases between. This CDR3 has 15 amino acids. The full variable domain, in which reference TRBV5-1 and TRBJ1-1 provide the parts outside the CDR3, is KAGVTQTPRYLIKTRGQQVTLSCSPISGHRSVSWYQQTPGQGLQFLFEYFSETQRNKGNFPGRFSGRQFSNSRSEMNVSTLELGDSALYLCASSLGGAVPAEAFFGQGTRLTVV.

This sequence joins TRBV7-9 and TRBJ2-3; D might be TRBD1 (5 bases). CDR1 SEHNR and CDR2 FQNEAQ come from the germline V gene (reference sequence). V lost 3 bases and J 9 bases, leaving 22 bases between the germline ends. The CDR3 covers 16 residues. The CDR3 loop reads CASSFQQEGRRYTQYF. For the CDR3, the DNA is TGTGCCAGCAGCTTCCAACAGGAAGGTAGACGGTACACGCAGTATTTT.

The chain couples TRBV4-2 to TRBJ2-7; 7 bases map to TRBD1. V trimming: 0 bases; J trimming: 3 bases; junction bases outside the gene matches: 8. The germline CDR1 and CDR2 sequences are LGHNA and YNFKEQ. This CDR3 is built from 16 residues. The CDR3 DNA is TGTGCCAGCAGCCAAGAAGGGGACAGAGGGTTCTACGAGCAGTACTTC. As protein: CASSQEGDRGFYEQYF.

The sample holds many counts of this clonotype. J is TRBJ2-3 and V is TRBV10-3; D may match TRBD1 or TRBD2 (5 bases each). Germline assignment: CDR1 ENHRY and CDR2 SYGVKD. Trimming removed 0 bases from V and 1 base from J, with 8 bases in between. This CDR3 comprises 15 residues. The CDR3: CAISESVGGTDTQYF. CDR3 DNA: TGTGCCATCAGTGAGTCTGTGGGGGGCACAGATACGCAGTATTTT.

This clonotype was observed a few times. The chain combines TRBV6-1 with TRBJ2-3; D might be TRBD1 (6 bases). V was clipped by 10 bases and J by 0 bases, with 17 bases between them. Germline lookup yields CDR1 MNHNS and CDR2 SASEGT. CDR3 length: 15 residues. The CDR3 DNA follows: TGTGCCACCCCCCGGTGGGGGCTGAGCACAGATACGCAGTATTTT. Amino acid sequence: CATPRWGLSTDTQYF.

This clonotype was seen repeatedly, ten times or more. One junction end disagrees with the germline gene, perhaps due to a read error. V and J are TRBV4-2 and TRBJ2-1, with TRBD2 identical over 10 bases. From germline, CDR1 is LGHNA and CDR2 YNFKEQ. CDR3 length: 16 residues. The CDR3 DNA is TGCGCCAGCAGCCAAGATTTAGCGGGGGGCTACAATGAGCAGTTCTTC. This gives the protein CASSQDLAGGYNEQFF.

This clonotype has a handful of counts. J is TRBJ1-4 and V is TRBV2; TRBD1 might be the D (5 bases). This CDR3 region has 15 residues. The germline V gene encodes CDR1 SNHLY and CDR2 FYNNEI. The V end lost 4 bases, the J end lost 8 bases, and 17 bases lay between the germline ends. The CDR3 loop reads CASSGPTGPGEKLFF. CDR3 nucleotide sequence: TGTGCCAGCAGTGGCCCCACAGGCCCGGGGGAAAAACTGTTTTTT. The whole variable domain, filled in from reference TRBV2 and TRBJ1-4, reads EPEVTQTPSHQVTQMGQEVILRCVPISNHLYFYWYRQILGQKVEFLVSFYNNEISEKSEIFDDQFSVERPDGSNFTLKIRSTKLEDSAMYFCASSGPTGPGEKLFFGSGTQLSVL.

This clonotype was observed a handful of times. The chain joins TRBV6-2 or TRBV6-3 to TRBJ2-5; TRBD2 agrees at 7 bases. Germline trimming cut 5 bases from V and 3 bases from J; bases unmatched to any gene: 6. Germline CDR1 is MNHEY and CDR2 is SVGEGT. CDR3 size: 14 residues. CDR3 residues: CASSDLAEEETQYF. DNA of the CDR3: TGTGCCAGCAGTGACCTAGCGGAGGAAGAGACCCAGTACTTC.

This clonotype has a handful of counts. The rearrangement joins TRBV12-3 or TRBV12-4 to TRBJ2-2; 10 positions agree with TRBD2. V shed 5 bases, J shed 6 bases, and the junction held 3 bases outside the gene matches. The length of the CDR3 is 14 residues. As DNA, the CDR3 is TGTGCCAGCAGTACCGGGACTAGCGCCGGGGAGCTGTTTTTT. Translated, it gives CASSTGTSAGELFF.

The DNA for the CDR3 is TGTGCCAGCAGCCGGGTACAGCAAGAGACCCAGTACTTC. The encoded protein is CASSRVQQETQYF. This sequence joins TRBV6-5 and TRBJ2-5; the D is unclear. V was cut by 6 bases and J by 2 bases, with 10 bases left in between. The CDR3 sequence is 13 residues long. Germline values: CDR1 MNHEY, CDR2 SVGAGI.

This clonotype occurred a few times. The J gene is TRBJ2-5, the V gene TRBV5-1, with TRBD2 matching over 9 bases. The V segment lost 0 bases and the J segment 3 bases; nucleotides outside the gene matches: 6. This CDR3 is 16 amino acids long. Germline loops: CDR1 SGHRS, CDR2 YFSETQ. The CDR3 loop is CASSLGRRGGEETQYF. For the CDR3, the DNA is TGCGCCAGCAGCTTGGGTCGGCGGGGGGGAGAAGAGACCCAGTACTTC.

Only a few counts were recorded for this clonotype. The J gene is TRBJ1-4, the V gene TRBV4-3, with unresolved D. Germline-derived CDR1 and CDR2 are LGHNA and YSLEER. V lost 0 bases and J lost 4, with 12 bases in between. This CDR3 is 16 amino acids long. Here the CDR3 reads CASSQDLPPNNEKLFF. In DNA form, the CDR3 reads TGCGCCAGCAGCCAAGATTTGCCTCCAAATAATGAAAAACTGTTTTTT.

This clonotype was picked up a small number of times. The V gene is TRBV6-2 or TRBV6-3, the J gene TRBJ1-6; D call uncertain. Trimming took off 6 bases at V and 2 bases at J, with 8 bases between the two ends. Per germline, CDR1 MNHEY and CDR2 SVGEGT. The CDR3 is 14 residues long. DNA of the CDR3: TGTGCCAGCAGCTTCCGGGCCTATAATTCACCCCTCCACTTT. Translating gives CASSFRAYNSPLHF.

This clonotype has just one count. The V gene is TRBV6-2 or TRBV6-3, the J gene TRBJ2-3, with 10 bases aligning to TRBD2. The length of the CDR3 is 16 residues. The V segment lost 2 bases and the J segment 3 bases; nucleotides outside the gene matches: 5. The germline V gene encodes CDR1 MNHEY and CDR2 SVGEGT. The CDR3 sequence: CASSYVTSGETDTQYF. CDR3 nucleotide sequence: TGTGCCAGCAGTTACGTAACTAGCGGGGAAACAGATACGCAGTATTTT.

The rearrangement joins TRBV5-1 to TRBJ1-6; D is uncertain. V dropped 2 bases and J dropped 8 bases, with 11 bases sitting between them. The CDR3 consists of 14 residues. From germline, CDR1 is SGHRS and CDR2 YFSETQ. CDR3 DNA sequence: TGCGCCAGCAGCTTAGACGTGGCGGATTCACCCCTCCACTTT. Translated: CASSLDVADSPLHF.

This rearrangement joins TRBV2 to TRBJ2-7; D gene uncertain. The CDR3 spans 13 residues. Germline loops: CDR1 SNHLY, CDR2 FYNNEI. Trimming pared 7 bases from V and 4 bases from J, leaving 14 bases between. The CDR3: CASTVEYLYEQYF. CDR3 DNA: TGTGCCAGCACGGTGGAGTACTTGTACGAGCAGTACTTC.

This chain joins TRBV20-1 and TRBJ2-7; 7 positions agree with TRBD1. This CDR3 comprises 15 residues. Per germline, CDR1 DFQATT and CDR2 SNEGSKA (reference sequence). V dropped 1 base and J dropped 3; count of bases not matched to a gene: 9. In DNA, the CDR3 is TGCAGTGCTAGAGCTGCAGACAGGGAAGACTACGAGCAGTACTTC. Amino acid sequence: CSARAADREDYEQYF.

J is TRBJ2-5 and V is TRBV13; weak D call: TRBD1 (5 bases). Trimming took 2 bases from V and 2 from J, leaving 12 bases between them. The length of the CDR3 is 15 residues. In germline, CDR1 is PRHDT, CDR2 FYEKMQ (reference sequence). The DNA for the CDR3 is TGTGCCAGCAGCTTACGACAGATAATACAAGAGACCCAGTACTTC. Its translation is CASSLRQIIQETQYF.

This sequence joins TRBV20-1 and TRBJ2-7; possibly TRBD1 for D (6 bases). The CDR3 extends over 15 amino acids. Trimming left V 1 base short and J 0 bases short, with 13 bases between. From germline, CDR1 is DFQATT and CDR2 SNEGSKA (reference sequence). CDR3 in DNA: TGCAGTGCTAGAGGGCCGGGACACAGCTCCTACGAGCAGTACTTC. Translated, it gives CSARGPGHSSYEQYF.

The V call is TRBV5-1, the J call TRBJ1-1; D perhaps matches TRBD1 (6 bases). CDR3 length: 14 residues. The V gene lost 4 bases and the J gene lost 11 bases, with 21 bases spanning the gap. CDR1 SGHRS and CDR2 YFSETQ come from the germline V gene. The CDR3, as DNA: TGCGCCAGCAGCGGGGCGGGGGGCTATGATTCGGCTTTCTTT. Its translation is CASSGAGGYDSAFF. Full variable domain (rest looked up from reference TRBV5-1 and TRBJ1-1): KAGVTQTPRYLIKTRGQQVTLSCSPISGHRSVSWYQQTPGQGLQFLFEYFSETQRNKGNFPGRFSGRQFSNSRSEMNVSTLELGDSALYLCASSGAGGYDSAFFGQGTRLTVV.

The chain recombines TRBV7-6 with TRBJ2-1, with TRBD1 identical over 8 bases. The CDR3 length is 17 residues. Germline CDR1 reads SGHVS; CDR2 reads FNYEAQ. Trimming took 5 bases from V and 4 from J; bases not matched to a gene: 13. The CDR3 DNA reads TGTGCCAGCAGCCCCACCGACAGGGGCGAGGGGTACAATGAGCAGTTCTTC. Translation gives CASSPTDRGEGYNEQFF.

The chain links TRBV6-6 to TRBJ2-1; the D gene is possibly TRBD2 (6 bases). Trimming stripped 8 bases from V and 6 bases from J, with 11 bases between. Germline V CDR1 and CDR2: MNHNY, SVGAGI (reference sequence). This CDR3 region has 12 residues. This chain's CDR3 is CASGGIRNEQFF. The CDR3 nucleotides are TGTGCCAGCGGGGGGATTCGCAATGAGCAGTTCTTC.

The chain has TRBV14 and TRBJ2-3, with D perhaps TRBD1 or TRBD2 (5 bases each). Germline V gives CDR1 SGHDN, CDR2 FVKESK. V lost 0 bases and J 4 bases, leaving 11 bases between the germline ends. This CDR3 has 15 amino acids. CDR3 DNA sequence: TGTGCCAGCAGCCAAGACTCGGGGCTGGCAGATACGCAGTATTTT. Amino acid sequence: CASSQDSGLADTQYF.